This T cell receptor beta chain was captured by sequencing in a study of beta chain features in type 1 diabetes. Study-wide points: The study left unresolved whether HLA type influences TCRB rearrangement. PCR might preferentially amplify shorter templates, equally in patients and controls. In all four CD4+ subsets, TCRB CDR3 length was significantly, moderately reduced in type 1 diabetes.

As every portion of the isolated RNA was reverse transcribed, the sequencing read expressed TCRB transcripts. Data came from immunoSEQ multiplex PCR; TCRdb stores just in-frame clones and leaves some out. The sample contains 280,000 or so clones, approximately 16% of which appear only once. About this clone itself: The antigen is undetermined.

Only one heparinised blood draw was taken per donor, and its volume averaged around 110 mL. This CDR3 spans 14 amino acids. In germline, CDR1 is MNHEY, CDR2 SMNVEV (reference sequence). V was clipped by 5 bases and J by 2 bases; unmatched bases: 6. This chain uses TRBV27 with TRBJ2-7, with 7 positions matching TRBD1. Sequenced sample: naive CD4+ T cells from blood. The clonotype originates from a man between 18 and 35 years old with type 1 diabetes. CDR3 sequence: CASSIRQGPYEQYF. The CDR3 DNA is TGTGCCAGCAGTATAAGACAGGGCCCCTACGAGCAGTACTTC.